This T cell receptor beta chain was recovered during a study of identical twins. This clonotype has a handful of counts. The CDR3 runs 15 residues. Trimming cost V 0 bases and J 3 bases, with 11 bases left between them. Germline V gene data show CDR1 as MNHEY and CDR2 as SVGAGI. TCRdb re-called the 5' RACE reads through MiXCR, storing one row per CDR3 protein. The sample shows about 220,000 distinct CDR3 sequences, 6% to 8.5% of them seen only once. Separately, the same data were catalogued under a study of yellow fever vaccine responses in identical twins. That source adds: Reportedly, the response of twins' T cells to the vaccine seemed partly convergent, partly personalized.

The material sequenced was CD8+ T cells sorted from blood. The clonotype comes from a woman younger than 30 in good health. The chain combines TRBV6-5 with TRBJ2-5; D gene ambiguous. CDR3 in amino acids: CASSYSGIGEETQYF. CDR3 in DNA: TGTGCCAGCAGTTACTCAGGGATTGGAGAAGAGACCCAGTACTTC.